The source of this TCR beta chain is a study of siplizumab effects on memory and regulatory T cells. On this clone: No antigen is known for it.

Whole-study results and caveats: Proliferating siplizumab-culture Treg suppressive function went unconfirmed.

V was clipped by 2 bases and J by 0 bases, with 11 bases between them. Germline V gives CDR1 SQVTM, CDR2 ANQGSEA. The CDR3 is 14 amino acids. Clones were read by immunoSEQ multiplex PCR, and TCRdb kept only the in-frame ones, dropping some. Of some 100,000 clones detected, more than 85% appear once; the ten largest clones hold over 5%. The genes are TRBV29-1 and TRBJ2-7; a weak D match, TRBD1 (5 bases). This clonotype originated in a human donor in good health. The material sequenced was CD8+ T cells sorted from blood. This CDR3 reads CSVEQQGISYEQYF. CDR3 in DNA: TGCAGCGTTGAACAGCAGGGTATCTCCTACGAGCAGTACTTC.